These 32 T cell receptor beta chains came from one sample sequenced in a study of cytomegalovirus exposure and HLA in healthy donors. The PCR used 60 Vbeta and 13 Jbeta primers. Libraries were prepared by immunoSEQ multiplex PCR; TCRdb keeps only in-frame clonotypes and omits some of them. The sample consists of approximately 110,000 clones, 15% of them appearing once. The specimen sequenced was PBMCs. These receptors were obtained from a young woman in good health and CMV-seronegative.

The chain is built from TRBV7-9 and TRBJ1-2, with 7 bases identical to TRBD1. With 5 bases clipped from V and 13 bases from J, the junction kept 7 bases outside the gene matches. Germline V gene lookup returns CDR1 SEHNR and CDR2 FQNEAQ (reference sequence). This CDR3 spans 11 amino acids. The CDR3 here is CASSPPDRVTF. CDR3 nucleotide sequence: TGTGCCAGCAGCCCTCCAGACAGGGTCACCTTC.

The chain links TRBV13 to TRBJ2-7; TRBD1 agrees at 12 bases. The CDR3 loop spans 15 amino acids. Germline CDR1 is PRHDT and CDR2 is FYEKMQ (reference sequence). V lost 2 bases, J lost 5 bases, and 4 bases stayed unmatched. This CDR3 is CASSLPGTGGHEQYF. The CDR3 nucleotides are TGTGCCAGCAGCTTACCCGGGACAGGGGGCCACGAGCAGTACTTC.

This clone showed up just a few times. V and J are TRBV4-2 and TRBJ2-2, with a possible D match to TRBD2 (7 bases). Trimming removed 0 bases at V and 5 bases at J, with 16 bases between. Germline V CDR1 and CDR2: LGHNA, YNFKEQ. This CDR3 comprises 17 residues. The CDR3 DNA reads as TGTGCCAGCAGCCAAGATCCTGCCGGGGGGCCAACCGGGGAGCTGTTTTTT. This gives the protein CASSQDPAGGPTGELFF.

This clone was seen a few times. The chain couples TRBV18 to TRBJ1-5, with D maybe TRBD1 (5 bases). CDR3 length equals 14 residues. Germline V gives CDR1 KGHSH, CDR2 LQKENI. V lost 4 bases to trimming and J lost 3 bases, with 10 bases between them. This CDR3 is CASSRQPDNQPQHF. The CDR3 DNA reads as TGTGCCAGCTCACGACAGCCGGACAATCAGCCCCAGCATTTT.

Details on this clone: The germline gene is not matched at one end of the junction; a read error may be the cause. This sample also contains other DNA sequences that code for the same CDR3. The CDR3 sequence is CASDESGGASTGELFF. In DNA form, the CDR3 reads TGTGCCAGTGATGAAAGCGGGGGGGCCAGCACCGGAGAGCTGTTTTTT. The chain employs TRBV19 and TRBJ2-2; TRBD2 matches 10 bases. This CDR3 comprises 16 residues. Germline lookup yields CDR1 LNHDA and CDR2 SQIVND (reference sequence).

The genes are TRBV19 and TRBJ2-7, with 12 bases identical to TRBD1. The CDR3 consists of 17 residues. Per the germline V gene, CDR1 is LNHDA and CDR2 is SQIVND (reference sequence). Germline trimming cut 2 bases from V and 1 base from J; bases unmatched to any gene: 6. The CDR3 coding sequence is TGTGCCAGTAGTATAAGGAGGGGACAGGGGGCTTCCTACGAGCAGTACTTC. Translating it yields CASSIRRGQGASYEQYF. The full variable domain, with the rest looked up from reference TRBV19 and TRBJ2-7, is DGGITQSPKYLFRKEGQNVTLSCEQNLNHDAMYWYRQDPGQGLRLIYYSQIVNDFQKGDIAEGYSVSREKKESFPLTVTSAQKNPTAFYLCASSIRRGQGASYEQYFGPGTRLTVT.

V and J are TRBV5-1 and TRBJ2-7, with TRBD2 matching over 7 bases. Germline values: CDR1 SGHRS, CDR2 YFSETQ. The CDR3 spans 16 residues. J lost 5 bases, V lost 4 bases, and 15 bases had no gene match. CDR3 bases: TGCGCCAGCAGCCCCGCCCAGGGACCCGGGAGGAACGAGCAGTACTTC. It codes for CASSPAQGPGRNEQYF. The complete variable domain, with remaining parts taken from reference TRBV5-1 and TRBJ2-7, reads KAGVTQTPRYLIKTRGQQVTLSCSPISGHRSVSWYQQTPGQGLQFLFEYFSETQRNKGNFPGRFSGRQFSNSRSEMNVSTLELGDSALYLCASSPAQGPGRNEQYFGPGTRLTVT.

There are a few counts of this clone. The J gene is TRBJ2-2, the V gene TRBV6-5; 8 bases agree with TRBD1. Germline lookup yields CDR1 MNHEY and CDR2 SVGAGI. J gave up 6 bases and V 5 bases, and 5 bases lay outside the gene matches. This CDR3 has 14 residues. The CDR3 nucleotides read TGTGCCAGCAGTCCGAGGGACAGGCCCGGGGAGCTGTTTTTT. Translated: CASSPRDRPGELFF.

The genes are TRBV7-9 and TRBJ1-2, with 9 positions matching TRBD1. Germline CDR1 SEHNR, CDR2 FQNEAQ (reference sequence). Trimming at V came to 5 bases and at J to 2 bases, leaving 3 bases not matched to a gene. CDR3 length: 14 amino acids. CDR3 nucleotide sequence: TGTGCCAGCAGCCTAGGACAGGGGAACTATGGCTACACCTTC. This codes for CASSLGQGNYGYTF.

The chain couples TRBV4-1 to TRBJ2-3, with 12 bases matching TRBD2. CDR1 and CDR2 from the germline V gene are MGHRA and YSYEKL. The CDR3 has 16 residues. V trimming: 5 bases; J trimming: 3 bases; junction bases outside the gene matches: 6. CDR3 loop: CASSTPSGGGTDTQYF. CDR3 bases: TGCGCCAGCAGCACTCCTAGCGGGGGGGGGACAGATACGCAGTATTTT.

Note on this clone: The junction differs from germline at one of its ends, possibly a read error. The rearrangement uses TRBV7-9 and TRBJ1-5; 7 bases line up with TRBD1. CDR1 is SEHNR, CDR2 FQNEAQ, per germline (reference sequence). This CDR3 is built from 17 residues. CDR3 loop: CASSLGGTGVGNQPRHF. CDR3 bases: TGTGCCAGCAGCTTAGGGGGTACAGGGGTCGGCAATCAGCCCCGGCATTTT.

This clone was seen a few times. J is TRBJ2-1 and V is TRBV5-1; 9 bases align to TRBD1. The CDR3 spans 16 residues. From germline, CDR1 is SGHRS and CDR2 YFSETQ. Trimming took 0 bases from V and 0 from J; bases not matched to a gene: 1. In DNA, the CDR3 is TGCGCCAGCAGCTTGGGGGGACAGGGCTCCTACAATGAGCAGTTCTTC. Its protein is CASSLGGQGSYNEQFF.

The sample holds a few counts of this clone. CDR3 sequence reads: CASSERSTNNEQFF. The CDR3 nucleotides are TGTGCCAGCAGTGAACGGTCTACCAACAATGAGCAGTTCTTC. The chain joins TRBV2 to TRBJ2-1; D ambiguous. The ends were cut back, 2 bases at V and 5 bases at J, with 10 bases in the middle. This CDR3 region has 14 residues. The germline CDR1 and CDR2 sequences are SNHLY and FYNNEI.

The chain carries TRBV11-2 and TRBJ2-5, with D possibly matching TRBD2 (5 bases). This CDR3 is 15 amino acids long. V lost 5 bases and J 2 bases, leaving 15 bases between the germline ends. The germline V gene encodes CDR1 SGHAT and CDR2 FQNNGV. The CDR3 loop reads CASSPRAGGQETQYF. The DNA of the CDR3 is TGTGCCAGCAGCCCGAGGGCGGGCGGTCAAGAGACCCAGTACTTC.

The table lists this clone with a few counts. DNA for the CDR3: TGTGCCAGCAGCTTTAGCGGGAGAACTATAGATGAGCAGTTCTTC. Protein product: CASSFSGRTIDEQFF. This chain links TRBV13 with TRBJ2-1; the match to TRBD2 covers 9 bases. Germline V gives CDR1 PRHDT, CDR2 FYEKMQ (reference sequence). The CDR3 is made up of 15 amino acids. The junction had 8 bases not matched to a gene; V was cut back by 3 bases and J by 8 bases.

This rearrangement joins TRBV2 to TRBJ1-2, with 9 bases aligning to TRBD1. V was clipped by 11 bases and J by 4 bases; unmatched bases: 17. CDR1 is SNHLY and CDR2 is FYNNEI in the germline V gene. The CDR3 spans 16 residues. The CDR3 nucleotides are TGTGCCGCTCCGGGGACAGGGATCAATGGACTCTATGGCTACACCTTC. Translation gives CAAPGTGINGLYGYTF.

This clone was picked up a small number of times. This chain uses TRBV6-1 with TRBJ2-1, with 7 bases identical to TRBD2. The CDR3 contains 15 residues. CDR1 is MNHNS, CDR2 SASEGT, per germline. The J segment lost 4 bases and the V segment lost 4 bases, leaving 7 bases of the junction unmatched. The CDR3 nucleotides read TGTGCCAGCAGTGGATTAGCGGGCCTATACAATGAGCAGTTCTTC. It specifies CASSGLAGLYNEQFF.

This clone was detected a few times. The chain combines TRBV2 with TRBJ2-7, with D maybe TRBD2 (6 bases). Per the germline V gene, CDR1 is SNHLY and CDR2 is FYNNEI. The germline V and J ends were trimmed by 0 bases and 0 bases, with 12 bases remaining between them. CDR3 length: 16 amino acids. The CDR3 here is CASSEALGTHSYEQYF. CDR3 nucleotides: TGTGCCAGCAGTGAAGCGCTTGGGACTCACTCCTACGAGCAGTACTTC.

This clone was observed a handful of times. The chain uses TRBV6-1 and TRBJ2-3; 7 bases align to TRBD1. CDR1 and CDR2 from the germline V gene are MNHNS and SASEGT. V dropped 4 bases and J dropped 4; count of bases not matched to a gene: 2. The CDR3 consists of 13 residues. Here the CDR3 DNA reads TGTGCCAGCAGTGGACAGGGCCCAGATACGCAGTATTTT. It is translated as CASSGQGPDTQYF.

In this sample, this clone turned up a few times. V gene TRBV19 combines with J gene TRBJ1-1; D gene ambiguous. The V and J ends lost 10 bases and 7 bases respectively, with 10 bases between them. This CDR3 spans 10 amino acids. Germline V gene data show CDR1 as LNHDA and CDR2 as SQIVND (reference sequence). CDR3 sequence reads: CAIYAGEAFF. The CDR3 DNA is TGTGCCATCTATGCGGGTGAAGCTTTCTTT.

This clone was seen a handful of times. The J gene is TRBJ1-2, the V gene TRBV27; D may be TRBD1 (6 bases). The length of the CDR3 is 14 residues. Germline lookup yields CDR1 MNHEY and CDR2 SMNVEV (reference sequence). Trimming left V 3 bases short and J 6 bases short, with 14 bases between. The CDR3 is CASSLGRGQNGYTF. CDR3 DNA: TGTGCCAGCAGTTTGGGGCGAGGACAGAATGGCTACACCTTC.

The rearrangement uses TRBV7-6 and TRBJ2-3; D uncertain. CDR3 length equals 12 residues. The germline V gene encodes CDR1 SGHVS and CDR2 FNYEAQ. Trimming took 5 bases from V and 5 from J, leaving 8 bases between them. CDR3 nucleotide sequence: TGTGCCAGCAGCCGGGTGGGAGATACGCAGTATTTT. This gives the protein CASSRVGDTQYF.

This clone was found a few times. The CDR3 DNA follows: TGTGCCAGCAGCTCCGGACTAGCGGGCCATCTGGAGCAGTACTTC. Protein sequence: CASSSGLAGHLEQYF. The J gene is TRBJ2-7, the V gene TRBV7-3, with 11 nucleotides matching TRBD2. J gave up 7 bases and V 4 bases, and 9 bases lay outside the gene matches. The CDR3 has 15 amino acids. Germline lookup yields CDR1 SGHTA and CDR2 FQGTGA.

J is TRBJ2-5 and V is TRBV6-5, with D tentatively TRBD2 (7 bases). The CDR3 covers 15 residues. The germline V gene encodes CDR1 MNHEY and CDR2 SVGAGI. V dropped 2 bases and J dropped 2 bases, with 12 bases sitting between them. The chain's CDR3 is CASSYGGGLQETQYF. DNA of the CDR3: TGTGCCAGCAGTTACGGGGGGGGGCTTCAAGAGACCCAGTACTTC.

V usage is TRBV4-2 and J usage is TRBJ2-7; D gene uncertain. Germline values: CDR1 LGHNA, CDR2 YNFKEQ. This CDR3 region has 13 residues. V was trimmed by 2 bases and J by 2 bases, leaving 7 bases between them. In nucleotides, the CDR3 is TGTGCCAGCAGCCAATATCAGACCTACGAGCAGTACTTC. Its protein is CASSQYQTYEQYF.

V and J are TRBV30 and TRBJ1-5, with 10 positions matching TRBD1. The CDR3 sequence is 13 residues long. From germline, CDR1 is GTSNPN and CDR2 SVGIG (reference sequence). V trimming: 5 bases; J trimming: 2 bases; junction bases outside the gene matches: 0. DNA for the CDR3: TGTGCCTGGGGGACAGGGGGCAATCAGCCCCAGCATTTT. Its protein product is CAWGTGGNQPQHF.

This clone was recorded a few times. The chain combines TRBV13 with TRBJ2-1; 10 bases align to TRBD2. CDR1 is PRHDT, CDR2 FYEKMQ, per germline (reference sequence). Trimming cost V 1 base and J 9 bases; bases outside gene matches: 6. This CDR3 is built from 15 residues. The CDR3 protein is CASSLVAGGDGEQFF. Here the CDR3 DNA reads TGTGCCAGCAGCTTAGTAGCGGGGGGAGACGGTGAGCAGTTCTTC.

A word on this clone: Different DNA sequences within this sample yield the same CDR3. The CDR3 DNA reads TGTGCCAGCAGTTTACCTGGTGGGGGGGCCACTGAAGCTTTCTTT. This encodes CASSLPGGGATEAFF. This chain uses TRBV28 with TRBJ1-1; weak D call: TRBD1 (6 bases). The CDR3 is made up of 15 amino acids. CDR1 is MDHEN and CDR2 is SYDVKM in the germline V gene. V lost 2 bases to trimming and J lost 4 bases, with 14 bases between them.

The chain carries TRBV27 and TRBJ2-7; 8 bases are a match to TRBD2. Germline V lookup: CDR1 MNHEY, CDR2 SMNVEV (reference sequence). V lost 5 bases to trimming and J lost 3 bases; unmatched junction nucleotides: 9. The CDR3 spans 15 residues. CDR3 bases: TGTGCCAGCAGTACCGGGACTAGTGCTTTCTACGAGCAGTACTTC. This gives the protein CASSTGTSAFYEQYF.

J is TRBJ2-7 and V is TRBV6-6; 10 bases agree with TRBD1. Trimming removed 10 bases from V and 5 bases from J; junction bases left unmatched: 8. CDR3 size: 13 residues. From germline, CDR1 is MNHNY and CDR2 SVGAGI (reference sequence). This CDR3 reads CATSGQGLNEQYF. The CDR3 nucleotides read TGTGCCACCTCGGGACAGGGGTTGAACGAGCAGTACTTC.

This clone occurred a few times. The V gene is TRBV5-1, the J gene TRBJ2-1; D gene ambiguous. V was shortened by 0 bases and J by 0 bases, with 7 bases between the two germline ends. Germline V lookup: CDR1 SGHRS, CDR2 YFSETQ. The CDR3 runs to 15 residues. The DNA for the CDR3 is TGCGCCAGCAGCTTGGAAGAGATCTCCTACAATGAGCAGTTCTTC. Residues: CASSLEEISYNEQFF. Filled out from reference TRBV5-1 and TRBJ2-1, the complete variable domain reads KAGVTQTPRYLIKTRGQQVTLSCSPISGHRSVSWYQQTPGQGLQFLFEYFSETQRNKGNFPGRFSGRQFSNSRSEMNVSTLELGDSALYLCASSLEEISYNEQFFGPGTRLTVL.

This clone occurred a few times. The chain carries TRBV28 and TRBJ1-2; D is unclear. The CDR3 is 13 residues long. The germline V gene has CDR1 MDHEN and CDR2 SYDVKM. V lost 5 bases and J lost 4, with 11 bases in between. CDR3 sequence reads: CASSPRPGYGYTF. The CDR3 nucleotides are TGTGCCAGCAGTCCGCGGCCGGGCTATGGCTACACCTTC.